This TCR beta chain was recorded in a study of cytomegalovirus exposure and HLA in healthy donors. Study-level points and caveats: It emerged from a later analysis that several of the most significant clusters appeared to be linked to common viral pathogens. When analyzed later, the rates of TCR association showed variation by HLA locus, with DRB1 the most and HLA-C the fewest. A later analysis found that most CMV-associated TCR beta chains appeared HLA-restricted.

Trimming pared 1 base from V and 3 bases from J, leaving 10 bases between. The CDR3 is made up of 15 amino acids. Germline V gene data show CDR1 as MNHNS and CDR2 as SASEGT. In regard to this clone: Its target is not known.

Donors likely had unrecorded immune exposures despite being nominally healthy when sampled. PCR was performed using 60 Vbeta and 13 Jbeta primers. Sequencing was performed with immunoSEQ multiplex PCR; in TCRdb, only in-frame clones are kept and a portion is missing. The table lists around 150,000 clones, roughly 80% of them singletons. The sequenced material came from PBMCs. The rearrangement joins TRBV6-1 to TRBJ2-1; possibly TRBD1 for D (6 bases). The clonotype originates from a young woman in good health and CMV-seropositive. CDR3 nucleotide sequence: TGTGCCAGCAGTGAAGACCCGGACAGCTACAATGAGCAGTTCTTC. It specifies CASSEDPDSYNEQFF.